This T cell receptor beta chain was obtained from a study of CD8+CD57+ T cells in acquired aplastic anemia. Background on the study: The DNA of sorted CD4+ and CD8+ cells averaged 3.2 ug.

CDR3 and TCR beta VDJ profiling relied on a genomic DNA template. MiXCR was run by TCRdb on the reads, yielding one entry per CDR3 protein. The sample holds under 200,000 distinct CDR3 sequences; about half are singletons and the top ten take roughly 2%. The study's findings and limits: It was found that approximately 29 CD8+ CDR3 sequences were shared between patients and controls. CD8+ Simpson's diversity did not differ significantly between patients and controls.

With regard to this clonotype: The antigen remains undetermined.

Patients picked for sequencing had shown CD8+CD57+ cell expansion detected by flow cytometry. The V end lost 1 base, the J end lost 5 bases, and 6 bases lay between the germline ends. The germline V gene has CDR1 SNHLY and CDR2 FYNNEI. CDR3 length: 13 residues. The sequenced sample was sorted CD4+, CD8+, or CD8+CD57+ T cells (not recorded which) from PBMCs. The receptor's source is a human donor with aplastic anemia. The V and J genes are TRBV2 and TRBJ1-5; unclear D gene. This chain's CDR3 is CASSEGVYQPQHF. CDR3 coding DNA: TGTGCCAGCAGTGAAGGGGTTTATCAGCCCCAGCATTTT.